This T cell receptor (beta chain) was identified in a study of blood T cell repertoires in COVID-19. Study as a whole: Samples of COVID-19 (acute and convalescent) were obtained from the United States, Italy and Spain. PBMCs, B-cell-depleted T cells, or T cells provided the cDNA or gDNA that made up the material.

Per the original data handling: Amplification of reference gene primers provided the estimated nucleated cell counts. Method: immunoSEQ multiplex PCR; TCRdb's copy keeps in-frame clones and lacks some. V and J calls and clone size follow that table, whereas D and trimming were derived from the DNA. The table has 62,000 or so clones, 65% to 90% seen once. What was sequenced was peripheral blood. The sequence derives from a woman in her fifties or sixties with acute or convalescent COVID-19.

In nucleotides, the CDR3 is TGTGCCAGTCAACCGGGACAGAACACTGAAGCTTTCTTT. It specifies CASQPGQNTEAFF. The V call is TRBV28, the J call TRBJ1-1; weak D call: TRBD1 (6 bases). The V gene lost 9 bases and the J gene lost 1 base, with 12 bases spanning the gap. The CDR3 has 13 amino acids. In germline, CDR1 is MDHEN, CDR2 SYDVKM.